The sequence of this TCR beta chain was determined in a study of Graves' ophthalmopathy and Graves' hyperthyroidism. From RNA, the CDR3 regions of TCR beta chains were amplified and sequenced. HTBI primers primed a first-round RT-PCR, and a second-round multiplex PCR followed. From the multiplex PCR reads, TCRdb called clonotypes with MiXCR, one entry per CDR3 protein. The sample carries around 1.1 million distinct CDR3 sequences, less than 45% recorded once. Points from the study as a whole: Progression of ophthalmopathy was predicted by the model with approximately 71% sensitivity and around 72% specificity.

Germline trimming cut 6 bases from V and 2 bases from J; bases unmatched to any gene: 6. The CDR3 runs 13 residues. CDR1 is DFQATT and CDR2 is SNEGSKA in the germline V gene (reference sequence). A note on this clonotype: Its antigen is not known.

The sequence derives from an adult man with Graves' hyperthyroidism. The specimen was peripheral blood or thyroid tissue (not recorded which). The V and J genes are TRBV20-1 and TRBJ1-2; 7 bases match TRBD1. The CDR3 bases are TGCAGTGCGCTGGGACAGACAAACTATGGCTACACCTTC. Its translation: CSALGQTNYGYTF.